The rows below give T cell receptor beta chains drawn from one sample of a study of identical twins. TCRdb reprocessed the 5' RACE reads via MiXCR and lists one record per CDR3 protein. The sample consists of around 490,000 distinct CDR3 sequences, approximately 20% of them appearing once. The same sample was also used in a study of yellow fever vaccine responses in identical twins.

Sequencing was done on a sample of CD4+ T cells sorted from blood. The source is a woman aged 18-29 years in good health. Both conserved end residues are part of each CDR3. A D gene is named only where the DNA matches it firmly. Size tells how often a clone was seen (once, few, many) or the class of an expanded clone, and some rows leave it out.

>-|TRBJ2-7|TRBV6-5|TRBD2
CASSSSLGRLAGGNEQYF
TGTGCCAGCAGTTCCTCACTCGGTAGACTAGCGGGAGGCAACGAGCAGTACTTC
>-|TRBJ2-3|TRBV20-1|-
CSGAPRADTQYF
TGCAGTGGGGCCCCACGGGCAGATACGCAGTATTTT
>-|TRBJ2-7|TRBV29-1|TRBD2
CSVGTRFTYEQYF
TGCAGCGTAGGGACTAGGTTTACCTACGAGCAGTACTTC
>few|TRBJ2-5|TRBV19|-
CASSPRQTETQYF
TGTGCCAGTAGTCCCCGACAGACAGAGACCCAGTACTTC
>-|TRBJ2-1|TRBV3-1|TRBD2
CASSTRYPGASGVGEQFF
TGTGCCAGCAGCACCCGCTATCCAGGGGCTAGCGGGGTCGGGGAGCAGTTCTTC
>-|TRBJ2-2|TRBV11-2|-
CASSLRVAGKTGELFF
TGTGCCAGCAGCTTGAGGGTGGCAGGGAAAACCGGGGAGCTGTTTTTT
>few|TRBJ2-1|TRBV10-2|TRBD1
CASATGGNEQFF
TGCGCCAGCGCAACAGGGGGCAATGAGCAGTTCTTC
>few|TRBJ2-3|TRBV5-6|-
CASSLVPGFVFADTQYF
TGTGCCAGCAGCTTGGTCCCAGGGTTCGTTTTTGCAGATACGCAGTATTTT
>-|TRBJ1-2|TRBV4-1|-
CASSQDKAYTF
TGCGCCAGCAGCCAAGATAAAGCCTACACCTTC
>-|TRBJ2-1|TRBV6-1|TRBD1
CASRGPGTGNYNEQFF
TGTGCCAGCAGGGGGCCCGGGACAGGAAACTACAATGAGCAGTTCTTC
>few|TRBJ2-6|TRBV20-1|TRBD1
CSARTGGGANVLTF
TGCAGTGCTCGTACAGGGGGTGGGGCCAACGTCCTGACTTTC
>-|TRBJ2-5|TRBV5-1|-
CASSSTPKETQYF
TGCGCCAGCAGCTCTACACCAAAAGAGACCCAGTACTTC
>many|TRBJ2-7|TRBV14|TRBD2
CASSPGLAGVEQYF
TGTGCCAGCAGCCCCGGACTAGCGGGAGTTGAGCAGTACTTC
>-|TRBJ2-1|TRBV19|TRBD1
CASQDRGFYNEQFF
TGTGCCAGTCAGGACAGGGGGTTTTACAATGAGCAGTTCTTC
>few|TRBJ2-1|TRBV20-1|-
CSGRMVNEQFF
TGCAGTGGACGTATGGTGAATGAGCAGTTCTTC
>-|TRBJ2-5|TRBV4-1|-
CASSQLADRGQETQYF
TGCGCCAGCAGCCAGTTAGCGGACAGAGGCCAAGAGACCCAGTACTTC
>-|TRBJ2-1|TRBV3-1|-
CASSLKDFPLGNEQFF
TGTGCCAGCAGCCTTAAGGACTTTCCTCTGGGGAATGAGCAGTTCTTC
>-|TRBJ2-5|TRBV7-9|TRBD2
CASSKDSGGQETQYF
TGTGCCAGCAGCAAAGACAGCGGGGGGCAGGAGACCCAGTACTTC
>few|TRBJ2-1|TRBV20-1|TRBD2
CSASLAGVRNEQFF
TGCAGTGCTAGCCTGGCGGGAGTCAGGAATGAGCAGTTCTTC
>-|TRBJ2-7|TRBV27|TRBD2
CASSEYGTSGTYEQYF
TGTGCCAGCAGTGAGTACGGGACTAGCGGAACATACGAGCAGTACTTC
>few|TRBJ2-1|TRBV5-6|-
CASSPRDGGTYNEQFF
TGTGCCAGCAGCCCCAGGGACGGAGGAACTTACAATGAGCAGTTCTTC
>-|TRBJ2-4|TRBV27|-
CASSLLPEVKGIQYF
TGTGCCAGCAGTTTATTGCCGGAGGTGAAGGGCATTCAGTACTTC
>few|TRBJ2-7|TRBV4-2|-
CASSQDNRRLSASSYEQYF
TGTGCCAGCAGCCAAGATAACAGGAGGCTAAGCGCCAGCTCCTACGAGCAGTACTTC
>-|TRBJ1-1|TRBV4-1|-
CASSQDQSNTEAFF
TGCGCCAGCAGCCAAGATCAATCTAACACTGAAGCTTTCTTT
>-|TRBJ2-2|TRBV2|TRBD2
CASVLAGVVAGELFF
TGTGCCAGCGTCCTAGCGGGAGTAGTGGCCGGGGAGCTGTTTTTT
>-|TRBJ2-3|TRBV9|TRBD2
CASSVAAGGRTDTQYF
TGTGCCAGCAGCGTAGCTGCTGGCGGGAGGACAGATACGCAGTATTTT
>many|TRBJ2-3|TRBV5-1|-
CASSSPLGTGTDTQYF
TGCGCCAGCAGCTCACCACTCGGGACTGGCACAGATACGCAGTATTTT
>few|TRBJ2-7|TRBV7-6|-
CASSPTGTIYEQYF
TGTGCCAGCAGCCCTACCGGGACGATCTACGAGCAGTACTTC
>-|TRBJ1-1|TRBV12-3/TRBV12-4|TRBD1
CASSSRTGGNTEAFF
TGTGCCAGCAGTTCCAGGACAGGGGGGAACACTGAAGCTTTCTTT
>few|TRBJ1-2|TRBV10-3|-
CAISEEGPSRQKGYTF
TGTGCCATCAGTGAAGAAGGACCGTCGAGACAAAAAGGCTACACCTTC
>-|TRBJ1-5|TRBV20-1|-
CSARMGRGAQPQHF
TGCAGTGCTAGAATGGGGCGGGGGGCACAGCCCCAGCATTTT
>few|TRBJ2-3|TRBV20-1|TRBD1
CSAGDRGDTQYF
TGCAGTGCTGGAGACAGGGGAGATACGCAGTATTTT
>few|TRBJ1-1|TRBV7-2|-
CASSAQLVSTEAFF
TGTGCCAGCAGCGCCCAACTCGTCAGCACTGAAGCTTTCTTT
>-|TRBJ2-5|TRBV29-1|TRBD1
CSVRTGGKGETQYF
TGCAGCGTTCGGACAGGGGGCAAAGGAGAGACCCAGTACTTC
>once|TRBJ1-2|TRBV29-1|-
CSVEDNRGRGYTF
TGCAGCGTTGAAGATAATCGGGGGCGTGGCTACACCTTC
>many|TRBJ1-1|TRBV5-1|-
CASSPPGSGLSEAFF
TGCGCCAGCAGCCCCCCGGGGTCGGGGCTGAGTGAAGCTTTCTTT
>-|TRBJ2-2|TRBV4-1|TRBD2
CASSQRAGDNTGELFF
TGCGCCAGCAGCCAACGAGCGGGAGACAACACCGGGGAGCTGTTTTTT
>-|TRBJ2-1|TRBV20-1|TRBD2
CSIPQAGVGEQFF
TGCAGTATCCCCCAGGCGGGAGTAGGCGAGCAGTTCTTC
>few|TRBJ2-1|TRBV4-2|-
CASSHEGTSVSDEQFF
TGTGCCAGCAGCCACGAGGGGACTTCGGTATCGGATGAGCAGTTCTTC
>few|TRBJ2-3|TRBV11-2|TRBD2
CASSLAGGGGTTQYF
TGTGCCAGCAGCTTAGCGGGCGGGGGTGGAACTACGCAGTATTTT
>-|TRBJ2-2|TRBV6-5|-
CASSYFSGVTGELFF
TGTGCCAGCAGTTACTTTTCTGGGGTCACCGGGGAGCTGTTTTTT
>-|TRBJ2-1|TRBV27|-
CASSFTRTNHNEQFF
TGTGCCAGCAGTTTCACTAGGACTAACCACAATGAGCAGTTCTTC
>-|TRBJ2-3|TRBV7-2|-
CASSLEASIDTQYF
TGTGCCAGCAGCTTAGAGGCTAGCATAGATACGCAGTATTTT
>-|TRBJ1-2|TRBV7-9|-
CASSLAGGPAENYGYTF
TGTGCCAGCAGCTTAGCGGGGGGACCCGCCGAAAACTATGGCTACACCTTC
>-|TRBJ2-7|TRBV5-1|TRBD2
CASSLGGRDPYEQYF
TGCGCCAGCAGCTTGGGCGGGAGGGACCCCTACGAGCAGTACTTC
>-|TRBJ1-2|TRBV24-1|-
CATSPEEGRGGYTF
TGTGCCACCAGTCCCGAAGAGGGGCGAGGTGGCTACACCTTC
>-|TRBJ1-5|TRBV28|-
CASSLSGHQPQHF
TGTGCCAGCAGTTTATCTGGTCATCAGCCCCAGCATTTT
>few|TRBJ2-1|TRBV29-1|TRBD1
CSVMTGFYNEQFF
TGCAGCGTCATGACAGGGTTCTACAATGAGCAGTTCTTC
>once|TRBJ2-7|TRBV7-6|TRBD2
CASSSSSGSPPYEQYF
TGTGCCAGCAGCTCGAGTAGCGGGAGTCCCCCCTACGAGCAGTACTTC
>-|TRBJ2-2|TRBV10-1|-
CASRPTTGTGELFF
TGCGCCAGCAGACCCACGACCGGCACCGGGGAGCTGTTTTTT
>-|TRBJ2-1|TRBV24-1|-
CATSDTRTVHNEQFF
TGTGCCACCAGTGATACCCGGACGGTACACAATGAGCAGTTCTTC
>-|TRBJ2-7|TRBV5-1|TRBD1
CASSLRRSQPGQNYEQYF
TGCGCCAGCAGCTTGAGAAGGAGTCAACCGGGACAGAACTACGAGCAGTACTTC
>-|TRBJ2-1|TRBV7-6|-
CASSLGVWAGEPNEQFF
TGTGCCAGCAGCTTAGGGGTTTGGGCAGGGGAGCCCAATGAGCAGTTCTTC
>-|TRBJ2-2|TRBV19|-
CASSISLLGTGELFF
TGTGCCAGTAGTATCTCACTTCTGGGCACCGGGGAGCTGTTTTTT